This section outlines one T cell receptor beta chain sequence together with its context. Each donor had at least one pre-ART and at least two post-ART PBMC samples. Amounts of about 0.9-11 million cryopreserved PBMC were held in the samples before DNA extraction. This entry belongs to a study of long-term antiretroviral therapy in people with HIV. Researchers report immunoSEQ v3.0 was run at survey level. Here immunoSEQ multiplex PCR was the method, and the copy in TCRdb shows in-frame clones only, minus some. The sample records about 22,000 clones, approximately 80% being singletons. The sequence came from a man aged 35 to 55 with HIV. The source was unsorted PBMCs, collected 1.6 years after starting antiretroviral therapy.

The CDR3 loop is CASSDRDNQPQHF. CDR3 DNA: TGTGCCAGTTCGGACAGGGACAATCAGCCCCAGCATTTT. The V and J genes are TRBV19 and TRBJ1-5; 8 nucleotides agree with TRBD1. CDR3 length: 13 amino acids. Germline loops: CDR1 LNHDA, CDR2 SQIVND (reference sequence). With 8 bases clipped from V and 3 bases from J, the junction kept 3 bases outside the gene matches.